This TCR beta chain was profiled in a study of T cells after yellow fever vaccination. The study, taken as a whole, reports: Weaker overall, the secondary response nonetheless peaked faster (day 5 versus 15).

This CDR3 has 13 amino acids. With 5 bases removed from V and 1 base from J, the gap between germline ends came to 11 bases. Germline V gene lookup returns CDR1 DFQATT and CDR2 SNEGSKA (reference sequence). A word on this clonotype: Its antigen remains unknown.

TCRdb processed the 5' RACE reads anew with MiXCR; each CDR3 protein has one entry. The sample carries a few hundred thousand distinct CDR3 sequences, roughly a fifth recorded once. This chain connects TRBV20-1 to TRBJ2-5; D uncertain. The receptor comes from a man between 25 and 39 years old who received the YFV17D yellow fever vaccine. The sample in question was PBMCs, obtained 15 days after the yellow fever booster vaccination. CDR3 sequence (DNA): TGCAGTGCTCATGGGCCTATCCAAGAGACCCAGTACTTC. It is translated as CSAHGPIQETQYF.